The sequence of this T cell receptor (beta chain) was determined in a study of human T cells and chemical hapten exposure. As for this clonotype: A much larger clone lies one base from this, so it may be a read error.

CDR3 length: 13 residues. Germline assignment: CDR1 SEHNR and CDR2 FQNEAQ (reference sequence). As handled by the study authors: A per-sample median of roughly 96,000 TCRs was observed, with counts ranging from about 23,224 to 690,600. One entry per CDR3 protein, called by TCRdb with MiXCR from the RACE reads. The V and J calls were determined by TCRdb, not by the authors. This sample carries 130,000 or so distinct CDR3 sequences, more than 7.5% of them seen once, and the ten largest clones take about 1.8%. Time point denoted: healthy volunteer bleed at 2 weeks. Extraction yielded total RNA from whole blood (unfractionated).

The TCR sequence derives from a male donor in good health. Some clones in this sample may be carry-over from other donors' samples. The V call is TRBV7-9, the J call TRBJ2-7; D possibly corresponds to TRBD1 (6 bases). Specimen: whole blood. CDR3 protein: CAGRRGQSYEQYF. The CDR3 nucleotides read TGTGCCGGCAGACGAGGACAGTCCTACGAGCAGTACTTC.